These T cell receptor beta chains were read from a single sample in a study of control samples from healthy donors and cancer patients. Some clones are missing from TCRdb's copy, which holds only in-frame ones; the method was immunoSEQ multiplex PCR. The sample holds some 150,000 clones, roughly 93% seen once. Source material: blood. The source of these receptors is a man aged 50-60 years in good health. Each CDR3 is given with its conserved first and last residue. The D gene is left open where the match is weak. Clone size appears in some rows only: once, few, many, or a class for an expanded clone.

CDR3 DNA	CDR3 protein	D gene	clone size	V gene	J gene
TGCGCCAGCAGCTTGGCCAGTAGGACAGATACGCAGTATTTT	CASSLASRTDTQYF	.	.	TRBV5-1	TRBJ2-3
TGTGCCAGCAGACCAGCGGGAGCGGGCTCCTACAATGAGCAGTTCTTC	CASRPAGAGSYNEQFF	TRBD2	.	TRBV7-8	TRBJ2-1
TGTGCCAGCAGCTTCTTTTTGGCAGCGGGAGGGGATGAGCAGTACTTC	CASSFFLAAGGDEQYF	TRBD2	.	TRBV5-4	TRBJ2-7
TGTGCCAGCAGCTTAAGGGGGTTCACCTCCTCTGGGGCCAACGTCCTGACTTTC	CASSLRGFTSSGANVLTF	.	.	TRBV11-2	TRBJ2-6
TGTGCCATCAGTGTCAACACCCAAGAGACCCAGTACTTC	CAISVNTQETQYF	.	.	TRBV10-3	TRBJ2-5
TGCAGCGTTGCAAGGGACTTTGAGTCACCCCTCCACTTT	CSVARDFESPLHF	.	.	TRBV29-1	TRBJ1-6
TGTGCCAGCAGTGACTCGGAAGCGGGAGGATACAATGAGCAGTTCTTC	CASSDSEAGGYNEQFF	TRBD2	.	TRBV6-4	TRBJ2-1
TGCGCCAGCAGCCTAGGGACTAGCGGGAGTAACGAGCAGTACTTC	CASSLGTSGSNEQYF	TRBD2	.	TRBV5-1	TRBJ2-7
TGTGCCAGCAGCCCCGACAGGGTCCCGGTTGGCGAGCAGTACTTC	CASSPDRVPVGEQYF	TRBD1	.	TRBV7-3	TRBJ2-7
TGCGCCAGCAGCTTGGGGGCCGAGGTTAATGAAAAACTGTTTTTT	CASSLGAEVNEKLFF	.	few	TRBV5-1	TRBJ1-4
TGTGCCAGCTCACCAAGTACAGGGGTCTACGAGCAGTACTTC	CASSPSTGVYEQYF	TRBD1	.	TRBV18	TRBJ2-7
TGTGCCAGCAGCTTAGCCCTAGCCGACAATGAGCAGTTCTTC	CASSLALADNEQFF	.	.	TRBV7-9	TRBJ2-1
TGTGCCAGCTCACCATCTATATTGCGGCCCAATCAGCCCCAGCATTTT	CASSPSILRPNQPQHF	.	.	TRBV18	TRBJ1-5
TGTGCCAGCAGTTATTTACAGGGTAAGGTGCAGTTCTTC	CASSYLQGKVQFF	.	.	TRBV6-5	TRBJ2-1
TGTGCCAGCAGTTTGGGAGGGAGGGGGGAGCTGTTTTTT	CASSLGGRGELFF	TRBD2	.	TRBV12-3/TRBV12-4	TRBJ2-2
TGTGCCAGCGCAGGGGTCCTACGGTTGGGCGAGCAGTACTTC	CASAGVLRLGEQYF	.	few	TRBV7-2	TRBJ2-7
TGCGCCAGCAGTTCCGGCGGGACGGCAAGCTCCTACGAGCAGTACTTC	CASSSGGTASSYEQYF	.	.	TRBV5-1	TRBJ2-7
TGTGCCAGCAGTTACGGCAAATACTCCAATCAGCCCCAGCATTTT	CASSYGKYSNQPQHF	.	.	TRBV6-5	TRBJ1-5
TGTGCCAGCAGCTTGTACAGGGGGTCGTACGAGCAGTACTTC	CASSLYRGSYEQYF	TRBD1	.	TRBV5-6	TRBJ2-7
TGTGCCAGCAGTTACCGGGGTTCTTCCTACGAGCAGTACTTC	CASSYRGSSYEQYF	.	.	TRBV6-5	TRBJ2-7
TGTGCCAGCAGTCGAGGGGGCGATACACAATTACAAGAGACCCAGTACTTC	CASSRGGDTQLQETQYF	TRBD1	.	TRBV6-6	TRBJ2-5
TGTGCCAGCAGCCAAGTCGGGGGCGCGGGGGAAAAACTGTTTTTT	CASSQVGGAGEKLFF	.	once	TRBV3-1/TRBV3-2	TRBJ1-4
TGTGCCAGTGCGCGGGGGATGGGCTACGAGCAGTACTTC	CASARGMGYEQYF	TRBD2	.	TRBV14	TRBJ2-7
TGTGCCAGTAGTCCGACCACGGGAGGTGAGCAGTTCTTC	CASSPTTGGEQFF	TRBD2	.	TRBV19	TRBJ2-1
TGTGCCAGCAGCCGTACAGGGGGCAACACTGAAGCTTTCTTT	CASSRTGGNTEAFF	TRBD1	.	TRBV3-1/TRBV3-2	TRBJ1-1
TGTGCCAGCAGCGGTTGGGCGGGAGGAAAGGGCCATGAGCAGTTCTTC	CASSGWAGGKGHEQFF	TRBD2	.	TRBV11-1	TRBJ2-1
TGTGCCAGCAGCTTAGGCCACGGGCAGGAGACCCAGTACTTC	CASSLGHGQETQYF	.	.	TRBV11-2	TRBJ2-5
TGTGCCAGCAGACGCGAGGGATTGAACACCGGGGAGCTGTTTTTT	CASRREGLNTGELFF	.	.	TRBV6-5	TRBJ2-2
TGTGCCATCACCCAAGGGCAACACACAGATACGCAGTATTTT	CAITQGQHTDTQYF	.	.	TRBV10-3	TRBJ2-3
TGTGCCAGTCATCCCCCGGGGGTTAGGGAGCAGTTCTTC	CASHPPGVREQFF	.	.	TRBV19	TRBJ2-1
TGTGCCAGCAGCCAAGATTTTTTGGGAGAGACCCAGTACTTC	CASSQDFLGETQYF	.	.	TRBV4-2	TRBJ2-5
TGTGCCAGCAGCATTGGGACAGTATACGAGCAGTACTTC	CASSIGTVYEQYF	TRBD1	.	TRBV5-5	TRBJ2-7
TGTGCCAGCAGCTCTGGACGGACGCCCTCCTACGAGCAGTACTTC	CASSSGRTPSYEQYF	.	.	TRBV7-2	TRBJ2-7
TGTGCCAGCTCACCAGCCACGGCCACCACCTCACCCCTCCACTTT	CASSPATATTSPLHF	.	.	TRBV18	TRBJ1-6
TGTGCCAGCAGCCAAGAAATGATAGGGAGGGTACGGTCTGGAAACACCATATATTTT	CASSQEMIGRVRSGNTIYF	.	.	TRBV4-2	TRBJ1-3
TGTGCCAGCAGCCAGGCAGGGGCCTCCTATAATTCACCCCTCCACTTT	CASSQAGASYNSPLHF	.	.	TRBV3-1/TRBV3-2	TRBJ1-6
TGTGCCAGCAGCCGGCAGCTTAATTCACCCCTCCACTTT	CASSRQLNSPLHF	.	.	TRBV7-9	TRBJ1-6
TGCAGCGTTGACATTCAAGAGACCCAGTACTTC	CSVDIQETQYF	.	.	TRBV29-1	TRBJ2-5
TGTGCCAGCAGCCAAGATGTGTTGCAGGGCGCCTATGGCTACACCTTC	CASSQDVLQGAYGYTF	.	.	TRBV3-1/TRBV3-2	TRBJ1-2
TGTGCCAGCAGCTTAAGGCTAGCGGGAGGAGAGACCCAGTACTTC	CASSLRLAGGETQYF	TRBD2	.	TRBV11-2	TRBJ2-5
TGTGCCAGCAGTGAGGGGGTAGCCAAAAACATTCAGTACTTC	CASSEGVAKNIQYF	.	.	TRBV6-1	TRBJ2-4